These 32 T cell receptor beta chains came from one sample sequenced in a study of blood T cell repertoires in COVID-19 (TCRdb year 2020). Library construction relied on the immunoSEQ multiplex PCR assay. Sourced from immuneACCESS, this table was stored by TCRdb with only in-frame sequences that have V and J called. A share of the clones is absent; for the studies checked, an unresolved V gene accounts for under half, and the remainder has no known explanation. This sample holds 250,000 to 350,000 clones; 75% to 90% were observed only once. The ten most abundant clones make up around 3% of the sample. Sequencing used peripheral blood. The receptors here all came from a woman under 40 with active or convalescent COVID-19.

This rearrangement joins TRBV5-6 to TRBJ2-4; TRBD2 matches 9 bases. This CDR3 has 15 residues. V shed 2 bases, J shed 3 bases, and the junction held 3 bases outside the gene matches. CDR1 is SGHDT and CDR2 is YYEEEE in the germline V gene. In DNA form, the CDR3 reads TGTGCCAGCAGCTTCATAGCGGGGGACAAAAACATTCAGTACTTC. This encodes CASSFIAGDKNIQYF.

This sequence joins TRBV4-3 and TRBJ1-2; no clear D. The length of the CDR3 is 16 residues. The ends were cut back, 0 bases at V and 3 bases at J, with 14 bases in the middle. Germline V gene sequence: CDR1 LGHNA, CDR2 YSLEER. The CDR3 sequence: CASSQESSENYYGYTF. CDR3 nucleotide sequence: TGCGCCAGCAGCCAAGAGTCAAGCGAGAACTACTATGGCTACACCTTC.

Here the CDR3 reads CASSWERLKASGNTIYF. The CDR3 DNA reads as TGCGCCAGCAGCTGGGAGCGGTTGAAGGCCTCTGGAAACACCATATATTTT. The chain combines TRBV5-1 with TRBJ1-3; no clear D gene. Germline V lookup: CDR1 SGHRS, CDR2 YFSETQ. The V gene lost 3 bases and the J gene lost 0 bases, with 16 bases spanning the gap. This CDR3 has 17 amino acids.

The chain recombines TRBV6-5 with TRBJ2-5; D uncertain. The V and J ends lost 6 bases and 5 bases respectively, with 10 bases between them. CDR3 length: 12 amino acids. Germline V gene data show CDR1 as MNHEY and CDR2 as SVGAGI. CDR3 nucleotides: TGTGCCAGCAGCTTAAAACGGGAGACCCAGTACTTC. Translation gives CASSLKRETQYF.

The J gene is TRBJ1-3, the V gene TRBV7-2; no clear D. This CDR3 has 14 amino acids. V was cut by 3 bases and J by 0 bases, with 6 bases left in between. Germline-derived CDR1 and CDR2 are SGHTA and FQGNSA. CDR3 bases: TGTGCCAGCAGCTTTTCTAACTCTGGAAACACCATATATTTT. It yields the protein CASSFSNSGNTIYF.

The chain links TRBV6-6 to TRBJ2-1, with D possibly being TRBD1 (5 bases). CDR3 length: 14 amino acids. The V gene lost 6 bases and the J gene lost 2 bases, with 11 bases spanning the gap. Per germline, CDR1 MNHNY and CDR2 SVGAGI (reference sequence). The DNA of the CDR3 is TGTGCCAGCAGCGACACAGGCGCCTACAATGAGCAGTTCTTC. It is translated as CASSDTGAYNEQFF.

V gene TRBV9 combines with J gene TRBJ1-6, with D possibly TRBD1 on 5 matching bases. CDR1 is SGDLS and CDR2 is YYNGEE in the germline V gene. The CDR3 runs 16 residues. V was cut by 2 bases and J by 13 bases, with 22 bases left in between. The CDR3 DNA is TGTGCCAGCAGCGTCTTCCCGCGGACATCAAAGGATCCCCTCCACTTT. It codes for CASSVFPRTSKDPLHF.

The chain links TRBV25-1 to TRBJ2-7, with 7 bases fitting TRBD1. V shed 0 bases and J 1 base; nucleotides not matched to a gene: 3. CDR3 length: 15 residues. CDR1 and CDR2 (germline): MGHDK, SYGVNS. DNA of the CDR3: TGTGCCAGCAGTGAATACAGGGGGATGTCCTACGAGCAGTACTTC. Protein product: CASSEYRGMSYEQYF.

The chain couples TRBV6-5 to TRBJ2-7, with 8 bases that match TRBD1. Germline-derived CDR1 and CDR2 are MNHEY and SVGAGI. With 4 bases clipped from V and 9 bases from J, the junction kept 8 bases outside the gene matches. The CDR3 totals 13 residues. CDR3 region: CASSSQGANGQYF. CDR3 sequence (DNA): TGTGCCAGCAGTTCCCAGGGGGCTAACGGGCAGTACTTC.

The chain carries TRBV18 and TRBJ2-2, with 11 bases matching TRBD2. Germline-derived CDR1 and CDR2 are KGHSH and LQKENI. V lost 4 bases, J lost 2 bases, and 3 bases stayed unmatched. This CDR3 is built from 16 residues. This CDR3 is CASSRLAGRNTGELFF. The CDR3 DNA sequence: TGTGCCAGCTCACGACTAGCGGGGCGTAACACCGGGGAGCTGTTTTTT.

V gene TRBV5-1 combines with J gene TRBJ2-3; 8 bases match TRBD1. Germline CDR1 SGHRS, CDR2 YFSETQ. J gave up 6 bases and V 0 bases, and 6 bases lay outside the gene matches. The CDR3 length is 15 residues. For the CDR3, the DNA is TGCGCCAGCAGCTTGGGGCAGGGGGCGTTGGATACGCAGTATTTT. Translation gives CASSLGQGALDTQYF. Full variable domain (rest looked up from reference TRBV5-1 and TRBJ2-3): KAGVTQTPRYLIKTRGQQVTLSCSPISGHRSVSWYQQTPGQGLQFLFEYFSETQRNKGNFPGRFSGRQFSNSRSEMNVSTLELGDSALYLCASSLGQGALDTQYFGPGTRLTVL.

The rearrangement uses TRBV25-1 and TRBJ1-4; 11 bases are shared with TRBD1. This CDR3 has 15 residues. After removal of 3 bases from V and 8 bases from J, the junction contained 5 bases not matched to a gene. CDR1 is MGHDK, CDR2 SYGVNS, per germline. This CDR3 is CASSDWDRGEEKLFF. DNA of the CDR3: TGTGCCAGCAGTGATTGGGACAGGGGGGAAGAAAAACTGTTTTTT. The whole variable domain, filled in from reference TRBV25-1 and TRBJ1-4, reads EADIYQTPRYLVIGTGKKITLECSQTMGHDKMYWYQQDPGMELHLIHYSYGVNSTEKGDLSSESTVSRIRTEHFPLTLESARPSHTSQYLCASSDWDRGEEKLFFGSGTQLSVL.

The chain carries TRBV7-9 and TRBJ2-5, with D perhaps matching TRBD2 (5 bases). Germline CDR1 reads SEHNR; CDR2 reads FQNEAQ (reference sequence). The CDR3 has 13 residues. Deletions cut 5 bases from V and 5 bases from J, with 12 bases between. This CDR3 is CASSRGLKETQYF. For the CDR3, the DNA is TGTGCCAGCAGCAGAGGACTCAAGGAGACCCAGTACTTC.

About this clone: This specimen includes other DNA sequences encoding the same CDR3. This chain uses TRBV4-3 with TRBJ1-1; no clear D. V lost 2 bases and J 5 bases, leaving 9 bases between the germline ends. Germline loops: CDR1 LGHNA, CDR2 YSLEER. The CDR3 has 13 residues. The CDR3 coding sequence is TGCGCCAGCAGCCAACTGAGAGGGACTGAAGCTTTCTTT. Its protein product is CASSQLRGTEAFF.

This clone was detected a few times. The V and J genes are TRBV5-4 and TRBJ1-6, with D maybe TRBD1 (6 bases). The germline V gene encodes CDR1 SGHNT and CDR2 YYREEE (reference sequence). The ends were cut back, 4 bases at V and 10 bases at J, with 12 bases in the middle. The CDR3 covers 13 residues. The CDR3 sequence: CASSGTGRSPLHF. CDR3 nucleotides: TGTGCCAGCAGCGGCACAGGGAGATCACCCCTCCACTTT.

This chain links TRBV24-1 with TRBJ1-2, with D uncertain. CDR1 KGHDR and CDR2 SFDVKD come from the germline V gene. There are 18 residues in the CDR3. V was pared by 9 bases and J by 5 bases, with 30 bases between. The CDR3 protein is CATLLRWQALIFFYGYTF. The CDR3 nucleotides read TGTGCCACCCTCCTCCGGTGGCAGGCCTTAATATTCTTTTATGGCTACACCTTC.

This chain uses TRBV6-5 with TRBJ1-2, with D unclear. The germline gives CDR1 MNHEY, CDR2 SVGAGI. This CDR3 is built from 16 residues. The ends were cut back, 0 bases at V and 0 bases at J, with 11 bases in the middle. The CDR3 nucleotides are TGTGCCAGCAGTTACTCTTCCGGGAAGTCTAACTATGGCTACACCTTC. This translates into CASSYSSGKSNYGYTF.

The genes are TRBV6-5 and TRBJ1-1; 10 nucleotides align to TRBD1. The CDR3 runs 15 residues. V trimming: 2 bases; J trimming: 5 bases; junction bases outside the gene matches: 5. From germline, CDR1 is MNHEY and CDR2 SVGAGI. CDR3: CASSYVGTGVTEAFF. DNA for the CDR3: TGTGCCAGCAGTTACGTCGGGACAGGGGTTACTGAAGCTTTCTTT.

J is TRBJ2-3 and V is TRBV6-5, with unresolved D. The V end lost 6 bases, the J end lost 1 base, and 11 bases lay between the germline ends. The CDR3 is made up of 14 amino acids. Germline CDR1 is MNHEY and CDR2 is SVGAGI. The CDR3 sequence: CASSRAPGTDTQYF. In nucleotides, the CDR3 is TGTGCCAGCAGCCGCGCTCCCGGCACAGATACGCAGTATTTT.

This chain links TRBV11-2 with TRBJ1-1; TRBD1 aligns across 9 bases. Looked up from germline, CDR1 is SGHAT and CDR2 is FQNNGV. The CDR3 is made up of 17 amino acids. V gave up 5 bases and J gave up 5 bases; unmatched junction bases: 15. The CDR3 bases are TGTGCCAGCAGCCCTATATTACAGGGGGCGAGGCGAACTGAAGCTTTCTTT. Translation: CASSPILQGARRTEAFF.

CDR3 sequence reads: CASRRVPGPGELFF. The CDR3 DNA reads TGCGCCAGCAGGAGGGTACCTGGGCCGGGGGAGCTGTTTTTT. The genes are TRBV5-1 and TRBJ2-2, with D maybe TRBD2 (5 bases). Trimming cost V 5 bases and J 8 bases, with 16 bases left between them. Germline CDR1 SGHRS, CDR2 YFSETQ. This CDR3 contains 14 residues.

The table lists this clone with a few counts. V gene TRBV5-1 combines with J gene TRBJ2-7, with D possibly TRBD1 on 6 matching bases. V lost 1 base and J 3 bases, leaving 11 bases between the germline ends. Per germline, CDR1 SGHRS and CDR2 YFSETQ. The CDR3 covers 14 residues. CDR3 amino acids: CASSLRGQHYEQYF. The CDR3 DNA reads as TGCGCCAGCAGCTTGCGGGGACAACACTACGAGCAGTACTTC.

The rearrangement links TRBV19 to TRBJ2-2; TRBD2 matches 8 bases. The CDR3 is made up of 17 amino acids. Germline-derived CDR1 and CDR2 are LNHDA and SQIVND (reference sequence). V was pared by 4 bases and J by 0 bases, with 7 bases of the junction left unmatched. In nucleotides, the CDR3 is TGTGCCAGTAGTAGTATCCGGGGGGGCGCGAACACCGGGGAGCTGTTTTTT. It translates to CASSSIRGGANTGELFF.

CDR3 residues: CASSLSRRERDEQFF. CDR3 DNA: TGTGCCAGCAGCCTCTCCCGTCGGGAGAGGGATGAGCAGTTCTTC. V usage is TRBV7-3 and J usage is TRBJ2-1; TRBD2 is a possible D gene (6 bases). This CDR3 spans 15 amino acids. V was shortened by 5 bases and J by 8 bases, with 19 bases between the two germline ends. The germline V gene encodes CDR1 SGHTA and CDR2 FQGTGA.

V gene TRBV19 combines with J gene TRBJ1-4, with 7 bases aligning to TRBD1. The CDR3 length is 15 residues. Looked up from germline, CDR1 is LNHDA and CDR2 is SQIVND (reference sequence). J was trimmed by 4 bases and V by 4 bases; bases with no gene match: 6. DNA of the CDR3: TGTGCCAGTAGTAGGGGGGACAGTATTAATGAAAAACTGTTTTTT. Its translation: CASSRGDSINEKLFF.

This sequence joins TRBV27 and TRBJ2-3; TRBD2 matches at 8 bases. Germline values: CDR1 MNHEY, CDR2 SMNVEV (reference sequence). Trimming at V came to 0 bases and at J to 4 bases, leaving 12 bases not matched to a gene. The CDR3 extends over 18 amino acids. As DNA, the CDR3 is TGTGCCAGCAGTTTATCTCCAGCCGGACTAGCAGCGGCAGATACGCAGTATTTT. Its translation: CASSLSPAGLAAADTQYF.

The chain carries TRBV28 and TRBJ1-2; 10 bases are shared with TRBD1. The J segment lost 5 bases and the V segment lost 5 bases, leaving 8 bases of the junction unmatched. The CDR3 spans 15 residues. Per germline, CDR1 MDHEN and CDR2 SYDVKM. CDR3 sequence reads: CASSPRDRGLYGYTF. CDR3 DNA sequence: TGTGCCAGCAGTCCCCGGGACAGGGGCCTATATGGCTACACCTTC.

Here the CDR3 DNA reads TGTGCCAGCAGTGGAGAGCTCTCCGGTCAGTTCTTC. Protein product: CASSGELSGQFF. J is TRBJ2-1 and V is TRBV2, with D hard to call. The V gene's germline CDR1 is SNHLY and CDR2 FYNNEI. The CDR3 totals 12 residues. Trimming stripped 4 bases from V and 13 bases from J, with 14 bases between.

The V and J genes are TRBV2 and TRBJ2-1; 9 positions agree with TRBD2. Germline CDR1 SNHLY, CDR2 FYNNEI. Trimming cost V 6 bases and J 1 base; bases outside gene matches: 4. CDR3 length: 15 residues. In nucleotides, the CDR3 is TGTGCCAGCAGCGCAGCGGGGGGATCCTACAATGAGCAGTTCTTC. Translating it yields CASSAAGGSYNEQFF.

V gene TRBV2 combines with J gene TRBJ1-1, with D possibly being TRBD1 (5 bases). Germline assignment: CDR1 SNHLY and CDR2 FYNNEI. This CDR3 is 13 amino acids long. Trimming shortened V by 6 bases and J by 1 base, and 9 bases separated the two germline ends. This chain's CDR3 is CASRGLSNTEAFF. The CDR3 DNA sequence: TGTGCCAGCAGGGGGCTCTCGAACACTGAAGCTTTCTTT.

The V gene is TRBV2, the J gene TRBJ2-6; D is ambiguous. This CDR3 has 15 amino acids. The V gene's germline CDR1 is SNHLY and CDR2 FYNNEI. V was cut by 4 bases and J by 2 bases, with 9 bases left in between. The CDR3 DNA reads TGTGCCAGCAGTGTCCGGTTAACTGGGGCCAACGTCCTGACTTTC. As protein: CASSVRLTGANVLTF.

This clone was detected only once. This chain uses TRBV30 with TRBJ2-5, with a weak D call TRBD1 (6 bases). Per germline, CDR1 GTSNPN and CDR2 SVGIG (reference sequence). The ends were cut back, 4 bases at V and 0 bases at J, with 6 bases in the middle. The CDR3 length is 12 residues. The CDR3 loop is CAWKGDQETQYF. The DNA for the CDR3 is TGTGCCTGGAAGGGGGACCAAGAGACCCAGTACTTC.